This record concerns one TCR beta chain sequence. Libraries were prepared by immunoSEQ multiplex PCR; TCRdb keeps only in-frame clonotypes and omits some of them. Found here are about 130,000 clones, about four fifths of them singletons; the top ten hold 9.7%. The sample belongs to a study of blood T cell repertoires in COVID-19. Study-level information: The United States, Italy and Spain supplied acute and convalescent COVID-19 samples.

Germline V CDR1 and CDR2: MNHEY, SMNVEV (reference sequence). V dropped 3 bases and J dropped 7 bases, with 13 bases sitting between them. CDR3 length: 15 amino acids. Sequences were obtained from peripheral blood. The chain links TRBV27 to TRBJ1-6; D is ambiguous. This receptor was obtained from a man in his forties with active or convalescent COVID-19. The DNA for the CDR3 is TGTGCCAGCAGTTTGGAGTCTATGTCGAATTCACCCCTCCACTTT. It encodes CASSLESMSNSPLHF.